The present TCR beta chain was sequenced within a study of shared clonotypes between healthy human individuals. Overall study results and limits: Generally, naive subsets (rather than memory subsets) showed larger estimated richness. The study drew on few donors, limiting represented genetic and exposure-history diversity. Rarefaction showed that sequencing of sorted subsets was incomplete (despite large depth).

The data were produced by immunoSEQ multiplex PCR, yet TCRdb's version contains in-frame clones alone and is incomplete. The table records a few million clones, more than 80% of them present only once. The CDR3 is 13 residues long. The V gene lost 3 bases and the J gene lost 2 bases, with 7 bases spanning the gap. CDR1 is SGHRS, CDR2 YFSETQ, per germline. Worth noting for this clone: The antigen is not known. The same CDR3 can be traced to other DNA sequences in this sample.

This receptor was taken from a young man in good health. Some clones in this sample may be carry-over from other donors' samples. The sequenced sample was naive CD4+ T cells from PBMCs. Subset given: CD45RA+ positively selected. V gene TRBV5-1 combines with J gene TRBJ2-3, with D hard to call. The CDR3 here is CASSSGPTDTQYF. CDR3 coding DNA: TGCGCCAGCAGCTCAGGACCCACAGATACGCAGTATTTT.